The T cell receptor beta chain described here comes from a study of siplizumab effects on memory and regulatory T cells. Study conclusions and caveats: Major contributors to the alloresponse seemed to be naive T cells, which also appeared more diverse than memory cells. Only a minor fraction of alloreactive clones mapped to unstimulated subsets.

This clone has more than one count but fewer than ten. Antigen unknown. In germline, CDR1 is MDHEN, CDR2 SYDVKM. The CDR3 is made up of 14 amino acids. V lost 2 bases to trimming and J lost 4 bases, with 11 bases between them. Libraries were prepared by immunoSEQ multiplex PCR; TCRdb keeps only in-frame clonotypes and omits some of them. The sample records about 120,000 clones, about 93% being singletons. The chain carries TRBV28 and TRBJ1-1, with D maybe TRBD1 (6 bases). Sequences were obtained from non-Treg CD4+ T cells sorted from blood. The TCR comes from a human donor in good health. The CDR3 DNA sequence: TGTGCCAGCAGTTTAGGACAGAGTCTCACTGAAGCTTTCTTT. Protein sequence: CASSLGQSLTEAFF.